The 30 T cell receptor beta chains below come from one sample, sequenced in a study of T-cell memory formation after mild COVID-19. TCRdb re-called the 5' RACE reads through MiXCR, storing one row per CDR3 protein. The repertoire consists of around 90,000 distinct CDR3 sequences, with over 12% occurring once and the leading ten covering 39%. Sequencing input: PBMCs or a T cell subset sorted from them (not recorded which). The receptors stem from a man younger than 30 who had mild COVID-19 (a few samples of this study predate the infection). Cell type and time point are not known.

There are a few counts of this clonotype. The chain uses TRBV10-3 and TRBJ2-1; D tentatively fits TRBD1 or TRBD2 (5 bases each). Germline lookup yields CDR1 ENHRY and CDR2 SYGVKD. The length of the CDR3 is 16 residues. Deletions cut 2 bases from V and 9 bases from J, with 20 bases between. Here the CDR3 reads CAISELPVLGTGEQFF. CDR3 coding DNA: TGTGCCATCAGTGAGCTGCCAGTCCTTGGGACGGGTGAGCAGTTCTTC.

This clonotype was recorded at least ten times. This sequence joins TRBV4-1 and TRBJ2-7; D is ambiguous. The V end was cut by 0 bases, the J end by 2 bases, with 14 bases between. The CDR3 extends over 16 amino acids. The germline V gene encodes CDR1 MGHRA and CDR2 YSYEKL. The CDR3, as DNA: TGCGCCAGCAGCCAAGATTTTCTGCAGTCAGCCTACGAGCAGTACTTC. This gives the protein CASSQDFLQSAYEQYF.

This clonotype occurred many times. One junction end does not reproduce the germline sequence, and a read error may be involved. The chain uses TRBV29-1 and TRBJ2-5; weak D call: TRBD2 (5 bases). This CDR3 has 10 residues. Looked up from germline, CDR1 is SQVTM and CDR2 is ANQGSEA. This chain's CDR3 is CSVEDPRVDF. The CDR3 DNA reads as TGCAGCGTTGAAGATCCGAGGGTGGACTTC.

This clonotype showed up just a few times. V gene TRBV18 combines with J gene TRBJ1-1; the match to TRBD1 covers 7 bases. Losses at the gene ends were 4 bases for V and 6 bases for J; bases not matched to a gene: 11. The CDR3 runs to 15 residues. Germline loops: CDR1 KGHSH, CDR2 LQKENI. DNA of the CDR3: TGTGCCAGCTCACTAGGGGAGGGGGCGTCCGCTGAAGCTTTCTTT. Its translation: CASSLGEGASAEAFF. The full variable domain, rest sourced from reference TRBV18 and TRBJ1-1, is NAGVMQNPRHLVRRRGQEARLRCSPMKGHSHVYWYRQLPEEGLKFMVYLQKENIIDESGMPKERFSAEFPKEGPSILRIQQVVRGDSAAYFCASSLGEGASAEAFFGQGTRLTVV.

V gene TRBV12-3 or TRBV12-4 combines with J gene TRBJ2-7, with unresolved D. The CDR3 is 14 residues long. V lost 1 base, J lost 4 bases, and 11 bases lay in between. The CDR3 DNA reads TGTGCCAGCAGTTTAGGGAACCTTCGTTACGAGCAGTACTTC. Residues: CASSLGNLRYEQYF.

This CDR3 reads CSGTGNTEAFF. Written as DNA, the CDR3 is TGCAGCGGTACAGGAAACACTGAAGCTTTCTTT. This chain joins TRBV29-1 and TRBJ1-1; D may be TRBD1 (5 bases). The germline V and J ends were trimmed by 7 bases and 2 bases, with 8 bases remaining between them. This CDR3 comprises 11 residues. Germline V gene data show CDR1 as SQVTM and CDR2 as ANQGSEA.

This clonotype was found a few times. The rearrangement uses TRBV5-1 and TRBJ2-2, with 8 bases lining up with TRBD1. Germline assignment: CDR1 SGHRS and CDR2 YFSETQ. The CDR3 extends over 15 amino acids. J was trimmed by 6 bases and V by 3 bases; bases with no gene match: 7. The CDR3 bases are TGCGCCAGCAGCTACATACAGGGGGATGCCGGGGAGCTGTTTTTT. It codes for CASSYIQGDAGELFF.

V is TRBV29-1 and J is TRBJ1-1; D possibly corresponds to TRBD1 (5 bases). From germline, CDR1 is SQVTM and CDR2 ANQGSEA. The CDR3 totals 13 residues. V was clipped by 4 bases and J by 5 bases, with 14 bases between them. CDR3 DNA sequence: TGCAGCGTTGCCCTCGGGGGAGGGACTGAAGCTTTCTTT. Its protein is CSVALGGGTEAFF.

A few counts support this clonotype. CDR3 nucleotide sequence: TGTGCCAGCAGCCTTACAGGGGGCGAGAATAATTCACCCCTCCACTTT. This encodes CASSLTGGENNSPLHF. The chain recombines TRBV7-9 with TRBJ1-6; 9 nucleotides match TRBD1. This CDR3 contains 16 residues. Germline CDR1 SEHNR, CDR2 FQNEAQ (reference sequence). V shed 5 bases and J 5 bases; nucleotides not matched to a gene: 7.

The chain recombines TRBV14 with TRBJ2-1; 8 bases agree with TRBD1. The DNA end favors TRBJ2-7, so the J call may be wrong. The CDR3 covers 14 residues. Germline CDR1 reads SGHDN; CDR2 reads FVKESK. The CDR3 nucleotides read TGTGCCAGCAGCCTCACGACAGGGGTTTACGAGCAGTACTTC. The encoded protein is CASSLTTGVYEQYF.

This clonotype has more than one count but fewer than ten. This chain uses TRBV5-5 with TRBJ2-7; 7 nucleotides line up with TRBD1. There are 13 residues in the CDR3. The V segment lost 3 bases and the J segment 1 base; nucleotides outside the gene matches: 1. Germline CDR1 SGHKS, CDR2 YYEKEE (reference sequence). The CDR3 here is CASSWTGSYEQYF. The CDR3 bases are TGTGCCAGCAGCTGGACAGGTTCCTACGAGCAGTACTTC.

The table lists this clonotype with many counts. For the CDR3, the DNA is TGTGCCAGCAGCGCCGGACTAGCGGGGGGCTCATTAAGTCGTGAGCAGTTCTTC. Its translation: CASSAGLAGGSLSREQFF. V gene TRBV9 combines with J gene TRBJ2-1; TRBD2 matches 14 bases. The CDR3 covers 18 residues. Trimming cost V 3 bases and J 9 bases; bases outside gene matches: 14. CDR1 SGDLS and CDR2 YYNGEE come from the germline V gene. Based on the CDR3 plus reference TRBV9 and TRBJ2-1, the full variable domain is DSGVTQTPKHLITATGQRVTLRCSPRSGDLSVYWYQQSLDQGLQFLIQYYNGEERAKGNILERFSAQQFPDLHSELNLSSLELGDSALYFCASSAGLAGGSLSREQFFGPGTRLTVL.

The V call is TRBV6-5, the J call TRBJ1-1; 7 bases match TRBD1. The CDR3 has 14 amino acids. Germline assignment: CDR1 MNHEY and CDR2 SVGAGI. The V gene end was trimmed by 0 bases and the J gene end by 5 bases; junction bases not matched to a gene: 3. DNA of the CDR3: TGTGCCAGCAGTTACTCGACAGGGCAAACTGAAGCTTTCTTT. Its protein is CASSYSTGQTEAFF.

The sample holds a few counts of this clonotype. The V call is TRBV7-9, the J call TRBJ1-3, with a possible D match to TRBD1 (5 bases). The CDR3 sequence is 12 residues long. Germline CDR1 SEHNR, CDR2 FQNEAQ (reference sequence). With 6 bases removed from V and 8 bases from J, the gap between germline ends came to 11 bases. The CDR3 sequence: CASRPQGYTIYF. CDR3 bases: TGTGCCAGCAGGCCTCAGGGTTACACCATATATTTT.

This clonotype has more than one count but fewer than ten. The chain couples TRBV27 to TRBJ1-2; 7 bases are a match to TRBD1. The CDR3 is made up of 15 amino acids. The germline V gene encodes CDR1 MNHEY and CDR2 SMNVEV (reference sequence). J lost 4 bases, V lost 3 bases, and 8 bases had no gene match. CDR3 DNA: TGTGCCAGCAGTTTCCGACAGGGAGGGTTCTATGGCTACACCTTC. Protein product: CASSFRQGGFYGYTF.

This clonotype occurred a few times. J is TRBJ1-6 and V is TRBV7-9; no reliable D call. The V end lost 3 bases, the J end lost 0 bases, and 3 bases lay between the germline ends. There are 14 residues in the CDR3. The germline gives CDR1 SEHNR, CDR2 FQNEAQ (reference sequence). The CDR3 DNA sequence: TGTGCCAGCAGCTTGGGCTCCTATAATTCACCCCTCCACTTT. As protein: CASSLGSYNSPLHF.

The chain joins TRBV28 to TRBJ1-2; D might be TRBD1 (5 bases). Trimming stripped 9 bases from V and 6 bases from J, with 20 bases between. CDR3 length: 14 residues. Per the germline V gene, CDR1 is MDHEN and CDR2 is SYDVKM. CDR3 protein: CARPLGGSVNGYTF. CDR3 nucleotide sequence: TGTGCCAGACCCCTCGGGGGAAGTGTAAATGGCTACACCTTC.

The table lists this clonotype with a few counts. DNA for the CDR3: TGCGCCAGCAGCCAAGATCGTGACAGACGGCAGTTCTTC. Translated: CASSQDRDRRQFF. The chain carries TRBV4-1 and TRBJ2-1, with D possibly TRBD1 on 5 matching bases. Between the trimmed V and J ends, which lost 0 bases and 12 bases, there was a span of 12 bases. The CDR3 spans 13 residues. Germline lookup yields CDR1 MGHRA and CDR2 YSYEKL.

This clonotype has a handful of counts. A junction end diverges from the germline sequence, so it may reflect a read error. V and J are TRBV6-2 or TRBV6-3 and TRBJ2-3; D possibly corresponds to TRBD2 (5 bases). Germline CDR1 and CDR2: MNHEY and SVGEGT. CDR3 length: 18 residues. Here the CDR3 DNA reads TGTGCCAGCAGTCACTCCCCCCCAGGCCACGGGGAAACAGATACGCAGTATTTT. Translated: CASSHSPPGHGETDTQYF.

The CDR3 DNA sequence: TGTGCCATCAGGGCTAGCGGGGGTGGGACCTACGAGCAGTACTTC. Residues: CAIRASGGGTYEQYF. The chain combines TRBV10-3 with TRBJ2-7; 10 nucleotides agree with TRBD2. There are 15 residues in the CDR3. V shed 6 bases and J 2 bases; nucleotides not matched to a gene: 7. The germline V gene encodes CDR1 ENHRY and CDR2 SYGVKD.

This clonotype showed up many times. This rearrangement joins TRBV5-1 to TRBJ2-3; TRBD2 might be the D (7 bases). The germline V and J ends were trimmed by 1 base and 4 bases, with 13 bases remaining between them. The CDR3 is made up of 15 amino acids. Germline assignment: CDR1 SGHRS and CDR2 YFSETQ. CDR3 nucleotide sequence: TGCGCCAGCAGCTTGACCGGGGGGCCCCCAGATACGCAGTATTTT. Amino acid sequence: CASSLTGGPPDTQYF.

This clonotype showed up many times. J is TRBJ2-3 and V is TRBV6-4; TRBD2 matches at 8 bases. Germline V gene sequence: CDR1 MRHNA, CDR2 SNTAGT. The CDR3 totals 15 residues. After removal of 3 bases from V and 1 base from J, the junction contained 3 bases not matched to a gene. The chain's CDR3 is CASSEGSGGTDTQYF. In DNA, the CDR3 is TGTGCCAGCAGTGAGGGTAGCGGGGGCACAGATACGCAGTATTTT.

The chain carries TRBV5-1 and TRBJ2-2; either TRBD1 or TRBD2 may fit D (5 bases each). V lost 0 bases and J 5 bases, leaving 8 bases between the germline ends. This CDR3 is built from 14 residues. Germline V gene lookup returns CDR1 SGHRS and CDR2 YFSETQ. CDR3 in amino acids: CASSLVWGTGELFF. The CDR3 DNA is TGCGCCAGCAGCTTGGTATGGGGGACCGGGGAGCTGTTTTTT.

The genes are TRBV10-3 and TRBJ1-1; D is possibly TRBD1 (5 bases). This CDR3 is 12 amino acids long. Germline loops: CDR1 ENHRY, CDR2 SYGVKD. With 6 bases removed from V and 1 base from J, the gap between germline ends came to 6 bases. The CDR3 protein is CAIRQGNTEAFF. For the CDR3, the DNA is TGTGCCATCAGGCAGGGGAACACTGAAGCTTTCTTT.

This clonotype was detected a few times. This chain uses TRBV6-2 or TRBV6-3 with TRBJ2-7; D is possibly TRBD2 (5 bases). V dropped 1 base and J dropped 3 bases, with 19 bases sitting between them. The CDR3 runs to 17 residues. Germline V gives CDR1 MNHEY, CDR2 SVGEGT. The DNA for the CDR3 is TGTGCCAGCAGTTACTTATACCGGGGATCCGGGTACTACGAGCAGTACGTC. This gives the protein CASSYLYRGSGYYEQYV.

This clonotype was recorded a few times. V gene TRBV5-5 combines with J gene TRBJ1-5, with no clear D. Germline-derived CDR1 and CDR2 are SGHKS and YYEKEE (reference sequence). V lost 6 bases to trimming and J lost 11 bases, with 12 bases between them. The CDR3 consists of 11 residues. CDR3 DNA: TGTGCCAGCACCACCGCGGGGTCCCAGCATTTT. Protein product: CASTTAGSQHF.

V usage is TRBV6-2 or TRBV6-3 and J usage is TRBJ2-7; either TRBD1 or TRBD2 may supply D (5 bases each). The germline V gene encodes CDR1 MNHEY and CDR2 SVGEGT. This CDR3 comprises 13 residues. Trimming stripped 0 bases from V and 6 bases from J, with 9 bases between. The CDR3 DNA reads as TGTGCCAGCAGTTACTCGATCGGGGCCGAGCAGTACGTC. Protein sequence: CASSYSIGAEQYV.

This clonotype was detected only a few times. The V and J genes are TRBV12-3 or TRBV12-4 and TRBJ2-1; no definite D call. Trimming shortened V by 5 bases and J by 8 bases, and 10 bases separated the two germline ends. This CDR3 spans 12 amino acids. The CDR3 sequence is CASSTGWDEQFF. Here the CDR3 DNA reads TGTGCCAGCAGTACCGGTTGGGATGAGCAGTTCTTC.

This clonotype appeared a few times. The chain has TRBV11-2 and TRBJ1-1, with TRBD1 matching over 7 bases. The CDR3 extends over 15 amino acids. CDR1 is SGHAT and CDR2 is FQNNGV in the germline V gene. After removal of 1 base from V and 1 base from J, the junction contained 3 bases not matched to a gene. The CDR3 sequence is CASSLGRTGNTEAFF. The CDR3 region has the DNA TGTGCCAGCAGCTTAGGTCGGACAGGGAACACTGAAGCTTTCTTT.

The gene calls are TRBV24-1 and TRBJ2-1; TRBD2 matches at 8 bases. CDR3 length: 17 amino acids. In germline, CDR1 is KGHDR, CDR2 SFDVKD. V shed 3 bases and J 6 bases; nucleotides not matched to a gene: 12. The CDR3 here is CATSDPLAGGLFNEQFF. CDR3 coding DNA: TGTGCCACCAGTGATCCTCTAGCGGGCGGACTCTTCAATGAGCAGTTCTTC.